The clone carrying this T cell receptor beta chain appeared a single time. The data originate from a study of T cell changes during pregnancy in multiple sclerosis. Data came from immunoSEQ multiplex PCR; TCRdb stores just in-frame clones and leaves some out. The sample has tens of thousands of clones, approximately 90% seen once. The sequence came from a female donor with multiple sclerosis, enrolled in a pregnancy study. Material: CD8+ T cells from peripheral blood mononuclear cells, obtained in the second trimester of pregnancy.

CDR3 loop: CASKGVGSNTEAFF. DNA for the CDR3: TGTGCCAGCAAAGGGGTTGGGTCGAACACTGAAGCTTTCTTT. V and J are TRBV5-4 and TRBJ1-1, with a possible D match to TRBD1 (5 bases). The CDR3 runs to 14 residues. From germline, CDR1 is SGHNT and CDR2 YYREEE (reference sequence). V lost 6 bases and J 1 base, leaving 13 bases between the germline ends.